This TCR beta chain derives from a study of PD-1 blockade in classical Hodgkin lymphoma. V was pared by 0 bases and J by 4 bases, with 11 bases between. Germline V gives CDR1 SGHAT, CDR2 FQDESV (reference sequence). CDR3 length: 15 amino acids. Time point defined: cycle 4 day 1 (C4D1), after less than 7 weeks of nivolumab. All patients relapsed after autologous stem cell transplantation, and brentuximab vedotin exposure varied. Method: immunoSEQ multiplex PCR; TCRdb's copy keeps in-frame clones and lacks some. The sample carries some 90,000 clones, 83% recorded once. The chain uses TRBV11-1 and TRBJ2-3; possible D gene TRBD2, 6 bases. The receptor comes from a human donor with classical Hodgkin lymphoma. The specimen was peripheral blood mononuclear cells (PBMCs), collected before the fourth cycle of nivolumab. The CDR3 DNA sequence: TGTGCCAGCAGCTTAGCGGGAGGAGCGGCAGATACGCAGTATTTT. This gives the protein CASSLAGGAADTQYF.